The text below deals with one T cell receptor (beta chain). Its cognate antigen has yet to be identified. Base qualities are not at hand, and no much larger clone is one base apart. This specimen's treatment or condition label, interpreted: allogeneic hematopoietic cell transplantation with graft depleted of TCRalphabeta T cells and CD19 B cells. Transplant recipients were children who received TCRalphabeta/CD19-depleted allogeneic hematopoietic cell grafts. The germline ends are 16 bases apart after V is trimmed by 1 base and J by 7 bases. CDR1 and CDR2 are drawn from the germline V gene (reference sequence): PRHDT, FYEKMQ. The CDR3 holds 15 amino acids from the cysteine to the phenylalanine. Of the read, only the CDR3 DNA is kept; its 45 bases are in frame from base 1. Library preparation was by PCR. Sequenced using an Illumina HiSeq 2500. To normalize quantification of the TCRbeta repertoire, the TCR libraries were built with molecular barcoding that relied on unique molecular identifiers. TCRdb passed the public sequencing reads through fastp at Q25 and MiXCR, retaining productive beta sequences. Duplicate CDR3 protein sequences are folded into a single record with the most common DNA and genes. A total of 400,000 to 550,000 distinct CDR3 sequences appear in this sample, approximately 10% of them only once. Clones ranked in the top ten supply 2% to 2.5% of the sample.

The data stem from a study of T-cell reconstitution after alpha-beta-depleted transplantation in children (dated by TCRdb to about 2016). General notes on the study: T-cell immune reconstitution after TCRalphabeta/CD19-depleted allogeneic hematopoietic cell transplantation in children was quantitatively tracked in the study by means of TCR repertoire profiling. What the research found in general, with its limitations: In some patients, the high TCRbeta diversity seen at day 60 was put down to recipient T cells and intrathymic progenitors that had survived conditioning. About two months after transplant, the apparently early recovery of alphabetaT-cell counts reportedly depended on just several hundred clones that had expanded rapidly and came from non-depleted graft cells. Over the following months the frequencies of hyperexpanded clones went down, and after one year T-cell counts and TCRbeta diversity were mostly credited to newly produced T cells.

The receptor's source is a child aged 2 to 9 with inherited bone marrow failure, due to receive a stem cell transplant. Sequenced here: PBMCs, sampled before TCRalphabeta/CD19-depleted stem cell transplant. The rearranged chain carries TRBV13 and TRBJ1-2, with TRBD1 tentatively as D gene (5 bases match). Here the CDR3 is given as CASSLELVVGPGYTF. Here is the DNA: TGTGCCAGCAGCTTAGAATTAGTTGTGGGACCTGGCTACACCTTC.